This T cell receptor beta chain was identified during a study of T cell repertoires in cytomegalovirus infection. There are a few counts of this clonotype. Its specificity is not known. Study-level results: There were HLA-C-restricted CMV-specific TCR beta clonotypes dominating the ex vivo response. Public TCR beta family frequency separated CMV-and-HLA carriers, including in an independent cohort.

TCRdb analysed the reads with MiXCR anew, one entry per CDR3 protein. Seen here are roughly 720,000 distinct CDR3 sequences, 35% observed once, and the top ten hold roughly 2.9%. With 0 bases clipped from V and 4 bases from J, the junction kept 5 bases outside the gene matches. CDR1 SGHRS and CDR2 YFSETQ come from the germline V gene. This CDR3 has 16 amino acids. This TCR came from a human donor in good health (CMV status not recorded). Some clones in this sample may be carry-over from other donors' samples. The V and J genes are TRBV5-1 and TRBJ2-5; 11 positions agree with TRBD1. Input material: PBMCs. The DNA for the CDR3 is TGCGCCAGCAGCTTGGATGGACAGGGGGCAAGAGAGACCCAGTACTTC. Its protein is CASSLDGQGARETQYF.